This TCR beta chain originates from a study of CD4+ T cells in melanoma. The study's findings and limits: Diverse differentiation states were reported for melanoma neoantigen-specific CD4+ T cells.

Assay: immunoSEQ multiplex PCR; the TCRdb copy retains only in-frame clones and omits some. The data contain some 16,000 clones, approximately 76% of them seen just once; the ten biggest clones take up roughly 12%. Worth noting for this clone: Antigen: not known.

The CDR3 runs 19 residues. V was trimmed by 5 bases and J by 5 bases, leaving 25 bases between them. Germline-derived CDR1 and CDR2 are SGHVS and FQNEAQ. Material for sequencing was cells from a culture (not recorded whether cultured in vitro). This TCR derives from a human donor with melanoma. The chain links TRBV7-8 to TRBJ1-6, with D hard to call. Written as DNA, the CDR3 is TGTGCCAGCAGCCAGTTAGCTAGTTTAACTAGGAGCAATAATTCACCCCTCCACTTT. It translates to CASSQLASLTRSNNSPLHF.